The entry that follows covers one T cell receptor (beta chain) sequence. The sample originates from a study of blood T cell repertoires in COVID-19. Study as a whole: Material from acute and convalescent COVID-19 was sourced from the United States, Italy and Spain. The analysed material was cDNA or gDNA that came from T cells, B-cell-depleted T cells, or PBMCs.

Cohort assignment relied on participant-reported clinical history. This CDR3 comprises 15 residues. V lost 0 bases and J 6 bases, leaving 14 bases between the germline ends. From germline, CDR1 is LGHDT and CDR2 YNNKEL (reference sequence). Per the study methods: Amplification of reference gene primers was used by the study to estimate nucleated cell counts. Produced via immunoSEQ multiplex PCR; TCRdb's table is partial and in-frame only. The V and J calls and clone size were taken over from that table, and D and trimming were inferred from the DNA. The data show about 400,000 clones, with approximately 91% seen just once and roughly 2% held by the top ten.

The receptor was derived from a woman between 35 and 50 years old with acute COVID-19. Specimen: PBMCs or T cells enriched from blood (not recorded which). This chain joins TRBV3-1 (or the pseudogene TRBV3-2) and TRBJ1-2, with D possibly TRBD1 on 6 matching bases. This CDR3 is CASSQDWGTLNGYTF. In DNA form, the CDR3 reads TGTGCCAGCAGCCAAGATTGGGGGACACTCAATGGCTACACCTTC.